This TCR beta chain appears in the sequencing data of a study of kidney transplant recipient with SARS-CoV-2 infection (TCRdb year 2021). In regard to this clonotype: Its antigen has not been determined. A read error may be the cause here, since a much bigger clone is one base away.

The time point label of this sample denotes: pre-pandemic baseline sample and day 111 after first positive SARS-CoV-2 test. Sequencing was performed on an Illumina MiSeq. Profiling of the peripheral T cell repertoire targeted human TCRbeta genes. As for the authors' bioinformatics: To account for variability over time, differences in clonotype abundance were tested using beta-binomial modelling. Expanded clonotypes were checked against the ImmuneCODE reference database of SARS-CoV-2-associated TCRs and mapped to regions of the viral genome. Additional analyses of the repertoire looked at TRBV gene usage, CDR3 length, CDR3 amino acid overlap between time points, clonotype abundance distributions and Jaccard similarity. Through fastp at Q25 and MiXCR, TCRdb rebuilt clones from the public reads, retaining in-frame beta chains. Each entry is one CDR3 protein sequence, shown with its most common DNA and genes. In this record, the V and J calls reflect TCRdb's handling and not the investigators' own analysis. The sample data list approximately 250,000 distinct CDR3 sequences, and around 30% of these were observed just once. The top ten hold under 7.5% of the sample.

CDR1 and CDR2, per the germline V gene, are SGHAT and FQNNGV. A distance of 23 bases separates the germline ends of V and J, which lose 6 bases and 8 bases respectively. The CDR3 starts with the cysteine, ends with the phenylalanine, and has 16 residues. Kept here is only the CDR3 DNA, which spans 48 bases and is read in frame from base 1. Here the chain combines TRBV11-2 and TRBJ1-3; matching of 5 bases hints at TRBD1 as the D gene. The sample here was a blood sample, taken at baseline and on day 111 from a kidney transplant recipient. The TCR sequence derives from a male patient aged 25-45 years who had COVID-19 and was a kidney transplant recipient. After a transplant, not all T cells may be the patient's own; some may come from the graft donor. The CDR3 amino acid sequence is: CASRTETRGERHTIYF. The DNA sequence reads TGTGCCAGCAGAACCGAGACACGGGGGGAGAGGCACACCATATATTTT.